A single sample is the source of the 15 T cell receptor beta chains below, sequenced in a study of T cells in Graves' hyperthyroidism and ophthalmopathy. Amplified regions were TCR beta CDR3 sequences from RNA transcripts. Initially, a first-round RT-PCR of the TCR CDR3 employed the HTBI primer set. TCRdb used MiXCR to reprocess the multiplex PCR reads, holding one entry per CDR3 protein. The sample comprises roughly 660,000 distinct CDR3 sequences, 15% to 20% of which are singletons, and about 14% rests with the top ten. Material for sequencing was blood. Receptors were obtained from a middle-aged man with Graves' hyperthyroidism.

This clonotype has at least ten counts. This chain links TRBV2 with TRBJ1-5, with D possibly being TRBD1 (5 bases). CDR3 length: 15 amino acids. The germline V gene has CDR1 SNHLY and CDR2 FYNNEI. With 5 bases removed from V and 5 bases from J, the gap between germline ends came to 16 bases. CDR3 bases: TGTGCCAGCAGTCACGGGGCAGGGTCGGATCAGCCCCAGCATTTT. Amino acids: CASSHGAGSDQPQHF. The full variable domain, with the rest looked up from reference TRBV2 and TRBJ1-5, is EPEVTQTPSHQVTQMGQEVILRCVPISNHLYFYWYRQILGQKVEFLVSFYNNEISEKSEIFDDQFSVERPDGSNFTLKIRSTKLEDSAMYFCASSHGAGSDQPQHFGDGTRLSIL.

Ten or more counts support this clonotype. This chain links TRBV15 with TRBJ2-1, with TRBD2 matching 10 bases. J was trimmed by 5 bases and V by 7 bases; bases with no gene match: 8. This CDR3 comprises 15 residues. Germline lookup yields CDR1 LNHNV and CDR2 YYDKDF (reference sequence). CDR3 nucleotides: TGTGCCACCAACGGGGGGACTAGCGTCCACAATGAGCAGTTCTTC. It specifies CATNGGTSVHNEQFF.

At least ten counts were recorded for this clonotype. The rearrangement links TRBV27 to TRBJ2-7; 10 nucleotides agree with TRBD1. CDR3 size: 17 residues. V lost 7 bases and J lost 4; bases outside the gene matches: 16. Germline CDR1 and CDR2: MNHEY and SMNVEV (reference sequence). The CDR3 loop is CASTPWGTRQGAYEQYF. The CDR3 DNA reads TGTGCCAGCACCCCTTGGGGGACAAGACAGGGGGCTTACGAGCAGTACTTC.

In regard to this clonotype: This may be a read error, as it is one base from a much larger clone. The chain recombines TRBV12-3 or TRBV12-4 with TRBJ2-7; possibly TRBD2 for D (7 bases). This CDR3 is 14 amino acids long. CDR3 sequence: CASSVGGELYERYF. The DNA for the CDR3 is TGTGCCAGCAGTGTAGGGGGGGAGCTGTACGAGCGGTACTTC.

As for this clonotype: A read error is possible here, since a much larger clone lies one base away. The CDR3 is CAIRPQGDQPQHF. The CDR3 bases are TGTGCCATCAGGCCACAGGGCGATCAGCCCCAGCATTTT. The chain uses TRBV10-3 and TRBJ1-5; maybe TRBD1 (6 bases). Trimming pared 6 bases from V and 5 bases from J, leaving 11 bases between. This CDR3 region has 13 residues. Per the germline V gene, CDR1 is ENHRY and CDR2 is SYGVKD.

The chain uses TRBV28 and TRBJ1-1; D might be TRBD1 (5 bases). Trimming took off 3 bases at V and 4 bases at J, with 15 bases between the two ends. Germline V gene sequence: CDR1 MDHEN, CDR2 SYDVKM. The CDR3 contains 15 residues. In DNA, the CDR3 is TGTGCCAGCAGTTTGGAGGGGAAAGTTGGCACTGAAGCTTTCTTT. This gives the protein CASSLEGKVGTEAFF.

This clonotype was recorded at least ten times. The chain links TRBV12-3 or TRBV12-4 to TRBJ2-1; maybe TRBD1 (6 bases). CDR3 length: 14 residues. The V and J ends lost 7 bases and 0 bases respectively, with 10 bases between them. CDR3 coding DNA: TGTGCCAGCAAGAGGGGGAGCTCCTACAATGAGCAGTTCTTC. This sequence encodes CASKRGSSYNEQFF.

V gene TRBV11-2 combines with J gene TRBJ1-2; weak D call: TRBD1 (6 bases). The CDR3 runs to 14 residues. Germline V gives CDR1 SGHAT, CDR2 FQNNGV. Trimming stripped 1 base from V and 7 bases from J, with 13 bases between. For the CDR3, the DNA is TGTGCCAGCAGCTTAGGTTCGGACAGTGGTGGCTACACCTTC. This codes for CASSLGSDSGGYTF.

This clonotype has more than one count but fewer than ten. This rearrangement joins TRBV7-2 to TRBJ1-2; D ambiguous. Trimming shortened V by 6 bases and J by 3 bases, and 11 bases separated the two germline ends. The CDR3 sequence is 13 residues long. In germline, CDR1 is SGHTA, CDR2 FQGNSA. CDR3 region: CASSHYLDYGYTF. The CDR3, as DNA: TGTGCCAGCAGTCACTACTTGGACTATGGCTACACCTTC.

This clonotype was counted many times. V usage is TRBV7-9 and J usage is TRBJ2-7, with 10 nucleotides matching TRBD1. The V segment lost 4 bases and the J segment 5 bases; nucleotides outside the gene matches: 8. The V gene's germline CDR1 is SEHNR and CDR2 FQNEAQ (reference sequence). This CDR3 spans 15 amino acids. For the CDR3, the DNA is TGTGCCAGCAGCTCCAGAGGGACAGGGGACCACGAGCAGTACTTC. This gives the protein CASSSRGTGDHEQYF.

This clonotype was recorded many times. This rearrangement joins TRBV11-2 to TRBJ2-3; no firm D call. CDR1 and CDR2 from the germline V gene are SGHAT and FQNNGV. The CDR3 totals 13 residues. V dropped 1 base and J dropped 6 bases, with 8 bases sitting between them. The CDR3 spells CASSLVYVDTQYF. The CDR3 DNA reads TGTGCCAGCAGCTTAGTATACGTGGATACGCAGTATTTT.

This clonotype was observed many times. The chain employs TRBV12-3 or TRBV12-4 and TRBJ1-5, with a tentative D call TRBD1 (6 bases). The CDR3 spans 13 residues. With 6 bases removed from V and 9 bases from J, the gap between germline ends came to 15 bases. Written as DNA, the CDR3 is TGTGCCAGCAGAGAGACAGGTTCTGGGCCCCAGCATTTT. It translates to CASRETGSGPQHF.

The V and J genes are TRBV7-6 and TRBJ1-3, with a possible D match to TRBD1 (5 bases). The V end was cut by 5 bases, the J end by 14 bases, with 22 bases between. CDR3 length: 14 amino acids. CDR1 is SGHVS and CDR2 is FNYEAQ in the germline V gene. CDR3 sequence reads: CASSDYGVQGSLYF. The DNA of the CDR3 is TGTGCCAGCAGCGATTACGGGGTGCAGGGCTCCCTATATTTT.

This clonotype was recorded only once. V and J are TRBV25-1 and TRBJ2-1, with 8 bases matching TRBD2. The CDR3 is made up of 14 amino acids. Trimming took 6 bases from V and 6 from J; bases not matched to a gene: 7. The V gene's germline CDR1 is MGHDK and CDR2 SYGVNS. The CDR3: CASSHAGTSNEQFF. As DNA, the CDR3 is TGTGCCAGCAGCCACGCCGGGACTAGCAATGAGCAGTTCTTC.

This clonotype was recorded at least ten times. The V gene is TRBV6-1, the J gene TRBJ2-7; D remains ambiguous. Germline V CDR1 and CDR2: MNHNS, SASEGT. The ends were cut back, 5 bases at V and 2 bases at J, with 10 bases in the middle. CDR3 length equals 13 residues. The CDR3 is CASSSDVTYEQYF. The DNA for the CDR3 is TGTGCCAGCAGTTCCGACGTTACCTACGAGCAGTACTTC.